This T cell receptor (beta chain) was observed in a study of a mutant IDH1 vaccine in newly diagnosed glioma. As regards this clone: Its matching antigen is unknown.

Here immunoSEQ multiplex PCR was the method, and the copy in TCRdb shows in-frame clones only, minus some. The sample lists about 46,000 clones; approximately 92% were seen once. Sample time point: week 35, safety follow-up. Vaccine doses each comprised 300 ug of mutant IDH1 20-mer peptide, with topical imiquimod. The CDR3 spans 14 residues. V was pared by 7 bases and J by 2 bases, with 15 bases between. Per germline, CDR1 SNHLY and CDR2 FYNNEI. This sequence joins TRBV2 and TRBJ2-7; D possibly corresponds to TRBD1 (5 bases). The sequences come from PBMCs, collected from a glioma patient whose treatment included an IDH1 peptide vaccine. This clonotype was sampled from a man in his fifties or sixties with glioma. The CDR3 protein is CASKTDQGTYEQYF. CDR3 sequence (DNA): TGTGCCAGCAAGACCGACCAGGGAACCTACGAGCAGTACTTC.